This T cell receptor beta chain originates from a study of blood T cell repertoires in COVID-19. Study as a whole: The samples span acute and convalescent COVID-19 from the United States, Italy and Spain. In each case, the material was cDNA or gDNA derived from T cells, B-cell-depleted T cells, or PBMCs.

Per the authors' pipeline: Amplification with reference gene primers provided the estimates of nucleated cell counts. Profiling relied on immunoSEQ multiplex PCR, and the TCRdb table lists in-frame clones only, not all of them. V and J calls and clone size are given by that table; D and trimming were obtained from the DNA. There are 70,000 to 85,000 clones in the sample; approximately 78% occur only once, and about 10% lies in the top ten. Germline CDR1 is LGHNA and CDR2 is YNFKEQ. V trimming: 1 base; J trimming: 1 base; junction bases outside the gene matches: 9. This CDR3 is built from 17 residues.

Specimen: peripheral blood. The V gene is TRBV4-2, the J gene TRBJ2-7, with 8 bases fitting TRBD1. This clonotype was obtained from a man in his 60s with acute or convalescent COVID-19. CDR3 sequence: CASSQGVGTGGSYEQYF. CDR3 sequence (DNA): TGTGCCAGCAGCCAAGGAGTTGGGACAGGAGGGTCCTACGAGCAGTACTTC.